The 15 T cell receptor beta chains reported below all come from one sample, sequenced in a study of CD8 T cells in Susac syndrome. The RNA input was about 0.45 to 1 ug, and it was reverse transcribed with random hexamers. TCRdb used MiXCR to reprocess the immunoSEQ multiplex PCR reads, holding one entry per CDR3 protein. Of 200,000 or so distinct CDR3 sequences listed, roughly 94% are singletons. The sample taken for sequencing was CD8+ T cells from PBMCs. The receptors originated from a human donor with Susac syndrome.

This clonotype appeared once. V gene TRBV5-1 combines with J gene TRBJ2-5; D gene unclear. Trimming pared 0 bases from V and 0 bases from J, leaving 6 bases between. Germline-derived CDR1 and CDR2 are SGHRS and YFSETQ. The CDR3 runs to 14 residues. The CDR3 loop is CASSLESYQETQYF. In DNA, the CDR3 is TGCGCCAGCAGCTTGGAGAGTTACCAAGAGACCCAGTACTTC.

The chain joins TRBV5-1 to TRBJ2-7, with 10 positions matching TRBD1. The CDR3 loop spans 15 amino acids. The V and J ends lost 4 bases and 1 base, in that order; junction bases with no gene match: 5. Germline V lookup: CDR1 SGHRS, CDR2 YFSETQ. The CDR3 sequence is CASSSGTGESYEQYF. The CDR3 coding sequence is TGCGCCAGCAGCAGCGGGACAGGGGAATCCTACGAGCAGTACTTC.

The CDR3, as DNA: TGTGCCAGCAGCGTAGCGGGACAGGGTTTTCTCGAGCAGTACTTC. Its protein is CASSVAGQGFLEQYF. The chain recombines TRBV9 with TRBJ2-7, with 9 nucleotides matching TRBD1. This CDR3 has 15 residues. V was clipped by 0 bases and J by 6 bases; unmatched bases: 7. CDR1 and CDR2 from the germline V gene are SGDLS and YYNGEE.

The rearrangement uses TRBV3-1 and TRBJ1-1, with D tentatively TRBD1 (6 bases). CDR1 and CDR2 (germline): LGHDT, YNNKEL (reference sequence). The CDR3 has 13 residues. Trimming cost V 4 bases and J 4 bases, with 10 bases left between them. CDR3 nucleotides: TGTGCCAGCAGCCGGGCAGGGGTCACTGAAGCTTTCTTT. Protein product: CASSRAGVTEAFF.

The chain employs TRBV29-1 and TRBJ2-7; 8 nucleotides line up with TRBD1. CDR3 length: 12 amino acids. Germline CDR1 SQVTM, CDR2 ANQGSEA. After removal of 7 bases from V and 6 bases from J, the junction contained 8 bases not matched to a gene. CDR3 nucleotides: TGCAGCGGCCGCGTAACAGGGGGCGAGCAGTACTTC. This codes for CSGRVTGGEQYF.

V usage is TRBV5-1 and J usage is TRBJ2-7, with D unresolved. This CDR3 region has 15 residues. The germline V and J ends were trimmed by 0 bases and 2 bases, with 12 bases remaining between them. Germline V gene lookup returns CDR1 SGHRS and CDR2 YFSETQ. Here the CDR3 reads CASSLASSSTYEQYF. CDR3 in DNA: TGCGCCAGCAGCTTGGCCTCCAGTAGCACCTACGAGCAGTACTTC.

V is TRBV4-1 and J is TRBJ1-1, with TRBD1 matching 8 bases. The junction had 8 bases not matched to a gene; V was cut back by 4 bases and J by 1 base. The CDR3 length is 16 residues. Germline V gene sequence: CDR1 MGHRA, CDR2 YSYEKL. The CDR3 region is CASSLIPDRENTEAFF. CDR3 DNA sequence: TGCGCCAGCAGCCTTATACCGGACAGGGAGAACACTGAAGCTTTCTTT.

The CDR3 DNA is TGTGCCACCAGCAGAGACAGAGGGGGCGAAGCTTTCTTT. It is translated as CATSRDRGGEAFF. The chain has TRBV15 and TRBJ1-1, with 7 bases fitting TRBD1. The J segment lost 8 bases and the V segment lost 0 bases, leaving 3 bases of the junction unmatched. CDR1 and CDR2 (germline): LNHNV, YYDKDF (reference sequence). This CDR3 contains 13 residues.

The genes are TRBV4-1 and TRBJ1-4; no clear D. Trimming left V 2 bases short and J 0 bases short, with 10 bases between. The CDR3 totals 16 residues. Germline lookup yields CDR1 MGHRA and CDR2 YSYEKL. CDR3 coding DNA: TGCGCCAGCAGCCAATATCTGGGGACAACTAATGAAAAACTGTTTTTT. Translating it yields CASSQYLGTTNEKLFF.

The chain joins TRBV9 to TRBJ2-2, with D possibly TRBD2 on 6 matching bases. The ends were cut back, 2 bases at V and 3 bases at J, with 11 bases in the middle. Germline CDR1 SGDLS, CDR2 YYNGEE. The CDR3 runs to 15 residues. The chain's CDR3 is CASSVRREDTGELFF. CDR3 DNA sequence: TGTGCCAGCAGCGTTCGGAGGGAGGACACCGGGGAGCTGTTTTTT.

The rearrangement joins TRBV9 to TRBJ1-2; 9 bases agree with TRBD1. Germline lookup yields CDR1 SGDLS and CDR2 YYNGEE. The CDR3 covers 16 residues. V lost 3 bases, J lost 8 bases, and 14 bases stayed unmatched. CDR3 nucleotides: TGTGCCAGCAGCGAGCCGACCGGGACAGGGTTTGGAGGCTACACCTTC. Amino acid sequence: CASSEPTGTGFGGYTF.

V and J are TRBV7-8 and TRBJ1-5; no reliable D call. The V gene's germline CDR1 is SGHVS and CDR2 FQNEAQ. The CDR3 length is 13 residues. The V gene lost 6 bases and the J gene lost 9 bases, with 15 bases spanning the gap. CDR3 region: CASRPDGLGPQHF. CDR3 DNA: TGTGCCAGCAGACCCGACGGCCTGGGGCCCCAGCATTTT.

The V gene is TRBV11-2, the J gene TRBJ2-5, with 7 bases fitting TRBD1. There are 15 residues in the CDR3. J was trimmed by 1 base and V by 5 bases; bases with no gene match: 7. The germline V gene has CDR1 SGHAT and CDR2 FQNNGV. The CDR3 sequence is CASSIGQETQETQYF. CDR3 coding DNA: TGTGCCAGCAGCATCGGACAGGAGACCCAAGAGACCCAGTACTTC.

The chain combines TRBV28 with TRBJ1-6; 9 bases line up with TRBD1. The CDR3 is 15 amino acids. V shed 2 bases, J shed 8 bases, and the junction held 4 bases outside the gene matches. The germline CDR1 and CDR2 sequences are MDHEN and SYDVKM. The CDR3 bases are TGTGCCAGCAGTTTAGACAGGGGGATCGATTCACCCCTCCACTTT. Translating gives CASSLDRGIDSPLHF.

The chain combines TRBV2 with TRBJ2-1; D is unresolved. Trimming took off 4 bases at V and 3 bases at J, with 7 bases between the two ends. The CDR3 runs 13 residues. Per germline, CDR1 SNHLY and CDR2 FYNNEI. CDR3 residues: CASSVISYNEQFF. In DNA form, the CDR3 reads TGTGCCAGCAGTGTAATCAGCTACAATGAGCAGTTCTTC.